A selection of T cell receptor beta chains follows, all from one sample in a study of cytomegalovirus exposure and HLA in healthy donors. This table comes from immunoSEQ multiplex PCR, and its TCRdb copy is limited to in-frame clones, with some not included. The sample holds roughly 220,000 clones; more than 65% are singletons and the top ten take about 1.5%. The sequenced sample consisted of PBMCs. The receptors derive from a man between 50 and 59 years old in good health and CMV-seronegative. Each CDR3 is given with its conserved first and last residue. The D gene is left open where the match is weak. Only part of the rows carry a size: once, few, many, or a class if the clone is expanded.

V,size,D,J,CDR3,DNA
TRBV7-9,-,TRBD1,TRBJ2-7,CASSFGVGQGYEQYF,TGTGCCAGCAGCTTCGGTGTCGGACAGGGATACGAGCAGTACTTC
TRBV9,-,TRBD2,TRBJ2-1,CASSVTSGRNYNEQFF,TGTGCCAGCAGCGTTACTAGCGGGAGGAACTACAATGAGCAGTTCTTC
TRBV5-5,-,-,TRBJ2-1,CASSFQGPSYNEQFF,TGTGCCAGCAGCTTTCAGGGTCCCTCCTACAATGAGCAGTTCTTC
TRBV5-4,-,-,TRBJ2-2,CASSRFGAGELFF,TGTGCCAGCAGCCGGTTCGGAGCCGGGGAGCTGTTTTTT
TRBV7-9,-,TRBD2,TRBJ2-3,CASKTSGSTDTQYF,TGTGCCAGCAAGACTAGCGGGAGTACAGATACGCAGTATTTT
TRBV2,-,TRBD2,TRBJ2-2,CASPSGRGGELFF,TGTGCCAGTCCTAGCGGGAGAGGCGGGGAGCTGTTTTTT
TRBV9,-,-,TRBJ2-1,CASSVGGLDNEQFF,TGTGCCAGCAGCGTAGGGGGACTCGACAATGAGCAGTTCTTC
TRBV27,once,-,TRBJ2-1,CASSLTPLSSYNEQFF,TGTGCCAGCAGTTTGACTCCCCTGAGCTCCTACAATGAGCAGTTCTTC
TRBV27,few,TRBD1,TRBJ2-5,CASSADRAQETQYF,TGTGCCAGCAGTGCGGACAGGGCCCAAGAGACCCAGTACTTC
TRBV10-3,-,-,TRBJ1-1,CAISGGGSRNTEAFF,TGTGCCATCAGTGGGGGGGGTTCAAGGAACACTGAAGCTTTCTTT
TRBV10-1,-,-,TRBJ2-2,CASSGGGRYTGELFF,TGCGCCAGCAGTGGTGGGGGCAGATACACCGGGGAGCTGTTTTTT
TRBV27,-,TRBD1,TRBJ2-7,CASRLLSGTVEQYF,TGTGCCAGCAGGCTTCTCTCCGGGACAGTCGAGCAGTACTTC
TRBV30,-,-,TRBJ1-1,CAWSRAGIITEAFF,TGTGCCTGGAGTAGGGCAGGGATTATCACTGAAGCTTTCTTT
TRBV16,-,-,TRBJ2-4,CASSQSIDKIAKNIQYF,TGTGCCAGCAGCCAATCGATAGACAAGATAGCCAAAAACATTCAGTACTTC
TRBV5-4,-,TRBD2,TRBJ2-5,CASSLGSLGGEYF,TGTGCCAGCAGCTTGGGGTCTTTGGGAGGGGAGTACTTC
TRBV2,-,TRBD2,TRBJ2-1,CASSEELGLAGGPSYNEQFF,TGTGCCAGCAGTGAAGAGTTGGGTTTAGCGGGAGGGCCTTCCTACAATGAGCAGTTCTTC
TRBV2,-,-,TRBJ1-3,CASSGRFSGNTIYF,TGTGCCAGCAGTGGCAGGTTCTCTGGAAACACCATATATTTT
TRBV4-2,-,-,TRBJ2-5,CASSQDGGGGEETQYF,TGTGCCAGCAGCCAAGATGGGGGAGGAGGGGAAGAGACCCAGTACTTC
TRBV7-8,few,-,TRBJ1-5,CASSPGTGDQPQHF,TGTGCCAGCAGCCCCGGGACTGGCGATCAGCCCCAGCATTTT
TRBV11-2,-,TRBD1,TRBJ1-5,CASSLEGTDNQPQHF,TGTGCCAGCAGCTTAGAGGGGACAGACAATCAGCCCCAGCATTTT
TRBV27,-,TRBD2,TRBJ2-3,CASSLAVAGFTDTQYF,TGTGCCAGCAGTTTAGCCGTAGCGGGATTCACAGATACGCAGTATTTT
TRBV28,few,-,TRBJ1-2,CASSSRNYGYTF,TGTGCCAGCAGTTCCAGGAACTATGGCTACACCTTC
TRBV14,-,TRBD1,TRBJ2-5,CASSRYAGGPETQYF,TGTGCCAGCAGCCGGTACGCAGGGGGTCCAGAGACCCAGTACTTC